These T cell receptor beta chains were read from a single sample in a study of cytomegalovirus exposure and HLA in healthy donors. Produced via immunoSEQ multiplex PCR; TCRdb's table is partial and in-frame only. The table includes about 90,000 clones, roughly 79% detected once. The sample taken for sequencing was PBMCs. The source is a man younger than 45 in good health and CMV-seronegative. Both conserved end residues are part of each CDR3. Clone size, where shown, is once, few, many, or a class for clones that have expanded.

clone size	J gene	V gene	CDR3 protein
-	TRBJ2-7	TRBV5-6	CASSSRNGYEQYF
-	TRBJ2-2	TRBV4-2	CASSQKGADGELFF
-	TRBJ2-6	TRBV9	CASSARGGGGANVLTF
few	TRBJ1-5	TRBV6-5	CASSYDRGGSQPQHF
-	TRBJ2-3	TRBV5-1	CASSLPRQETDTQYF
-	TRBJ1-1	TRBV5-4	CASSKGETEAFF
-	TRBJ1-2	TRBV11-1	CASSSEQGNYGYTF
-	TRBJ2-3	TRBV9	CASSVGASFDNTDTQYF
few	TRBJ2-5	TRBV19	CASSNNRGDLTQYF
few	TRBJ2-1	TRBV9	CASSDRTVQFF
-	TRBJ2-2	TRBV27	CASSPLRSGTNTGELFF
-	TRBJ2-2	TRBV4-3	CASSRGNTGELFF
-	TRBJ2-3	TRBV19	CASSQLAGGHGDTQYF
-	TRBJ1-2	TRBV7-2	CASSLHRPGRGTNYGYTF
-	TRBJ2-3	TRBV7-9	CASSTGTSGFTDTQYF
-	TRBJ2-7	TRBV19	CASSRIRDRAYEQYF
once	TRBJ2-3	TRBV18	CASSPSGNTDTQYF
-	TRBJ2-2	TRBV5-4	CASSLDRALTGELFF
-	TRBJ2-2	TRBV13	CASSFERNTGELFF
-	TRBJ1-2	TRBV4-3	CASSQEAGQPLDYGYTF
-	TRBJ2-1	TRBV7-3	CASSLRRGGFDEQFF
-	TRBJ1-2	TRBV5-6	CASSLLQGDGYTF
-	-	TRBV6-5	CASSFVQGHNEQYF
-	TRBJ1-1	TRBV6-1	CASSADSTEAFF
-	TRBJ1-3	TRBV27	CASSLQGSGNTIYF
-	TRBJ1-5	TRBV28	CASSASTFGVRGQPQHF
few	TRBJ2-3	TRBV15	CATSRGDRGTDTQYF
-	TRBJ2-7	TRBV5-1	CASRRGGNEQYF
-	TRBJ1-5	TRBV5-6	CASSKRNQPQHF
-	TRBJ2-2	TRBV11-2	CASSTHGGGANTGELFF
-	TRBJ1-2	TRBV28	CASSLGLGYTF
-	TRBJ1-5	TRBV19	CASSSGTGVLFQPQHF
-	TRBJ2-2	TRBV4-2	CASSQMSGVNTGELFF
-	TRBJ2-1	TRBV27	CASTTSGTGSYNEQFF
-	TRBJ2-1	TRBV5-1	CASTTGGYNEQFF
-	TRBJ1-4	TRBV9	CASSVATDGGPREKLFF
-	TRBJ2-5	TRBV5-6	CASSQGTAQETQYF
-	TRBJ2-1	TRBV7-9	CASRADPPPGTIYNEQFF
once	TRBJ2-2	TRBV27	CASSFIGNTGELFF